Listed below are T cell receptor beta chains from one sample, sequenced in a study of regulatory T cells in long-lasting Graves disease. TCRdb re-called the multiplex PCR reads through MiXCR, storing one row per CDR3 protein. The sample carries roughly 530,000 distinct CDR3 sequences, 15% to 20% recorded once. This sample also belongs to another study, concerning T cells in Graves' hyperthyroidism and ophthalmopathy.

The sample was peripheral blood mononuclear cells (PBMCs), taken at new diagnosis, from a patient treated with antithyroid drugs. The source is a woman aged 35-60 years with Graves disease. Each CDR3 is given with its conserved first and last residue. D genes are given only for firm matches. A row's size may be missing; if present it is once, few, many or a size class.

V	length	J	size	D	DNA	CDR3
TRBV6-1	16	TRBJ2-1	many	-	TGTGCCAGCAGCCAATGGGCTGGAGGGGGTTACAATGAGCAGTTCTTC	CASSQWAGGGYNEQFF
TRBV7-9	16	TRBJ1-5	few	TRBD1	TGTGCCAGCAGCCCCTCGGGAGGGGGCAACAATCAGCCCCAGCATTTT	CASSPSGGGNNQPQHF
TRBV18	14	TRBJ1-1	many	-	TGTGCCAGCTCACCGGCCTTCCCAGACACTGAAGCTTTCTTT	CASSPAFPDTEAFF
TRBV28	14	TRBJ2-3	many	TRBD1	TGTGCCAGCTCTCGGACAGGGGAGGGGGATACGCAGTATTTT	CASSRTGEGDTQYF
TRBV10-2	13	TRBJ1-1	-	-	TGCGCCAGCATATTTCATCAGACAGGCGAAGCTTTCTTT	CASIFHQTGEAFF
TRBV7-9	15	TRBJ2-1	many	TRBD1	TGTGCCAGCAGCCTAGGTACAGGGGATTACAATGAGCAGTTCTTC	CASSLGTGDYNEQFF
TRBV3-1	15	TRBJ2-3	-	TRBD2	TGTGCCAGCAGCCCCGGGACTAGTCACACAGATACGCAGTATTTT	CASSPGTSHTDTQYF
TRBV9	13	TRBJ2-3	many	-	TGTGCCAGCAGCGTGGTTTCCGGGGATACGCAGTATTTT	CASSVVSGDTQYF
TRBV19	17	TRBJ1-5	-	TRBD1	TGTGCCAGTAGCCAAGCCAGGGGGCTGGTCGGAAATCAGCCCCAGCATTTT	CASSQARGLVGNQPQHF
TRBV5-1	16	TRBJ1-3	few	TRBD1	TGCGCCAGCAGCCGGACAGGGGACCCCTCTGGAAACACCATATATTTT	CASSRTGDPSGNTIYF